Below, 13 T cell receptor beta chains from the same sample are listed, as sequenced in a study of type 1 and type 2 diabetes patients. The PCR template was genomic DNA. The TCR beta CDR3 region was amplified using 30 forward and 13 reverse primers. TCRdb recomputed calls from the multiplex PCR reads with MiXCR, one row per CDR3 protein. The table records fewer than 300,000 distinct CDR3 sequences, 40% to 50% of them present only once. Sequencing was done on a sample of peripheral blood mononuclear cells (PBMCs). These receptors were taken from a man in his late teens or twenties with type 2 diabetes.

This chain uses TRBV19 with TRBJ2-1; unclear D gene. V lost 4 bases to trimming and J lost 1 base, with 11 bases between them. Germline V lookup: CDR1 LNHDA, CDR2 SQIVND (reference sequence). This CDR3 has 15 residues. This CDR3 reads CASSSVMASYNEQFF. The CDR3, as DNA: TGTGCCAGTAGTAGTGTTATGGCTTCCTACAATGAGCAGTTCTTC.

With respect to this clonotype: A read error may produce the germline difference seen at one junction end. The chain is built from TRBV18 and TRBJ2-3; a possible D gene is TRBD2 (6 bases). Germline V CDR1 and CDR2: KGHSH, LQKENI. The CDR3 loop spans 13 amino acids. CDR3 bases: TGTGGCAGCTCACCAAGTGGAGGGGATACGCAGTATTTT. This translates into CGSSPSGGDTQYF.

This clonotype turned up a few times. The rearrangement uses TRBV28 and TRBJ2-6, with TRBD2 as a possible D gene (6 bases). V was shortened by 5 bases and J by 0 bases, with 14 bases between the two germline ends. Germline CDR1 reads MDHEN; CDR2 reads SYDVKM. This CDR3 region has 17 residues. CDR3 residues: CASSPPGEYSGANVLTF. In nucleotides, the CDR3 is TGTGCCAGCAGTCCCCCGGGGGAGTACTCTGGGGCCAACGTCCTGACTTTC.

CDR3 amino acids: CASSFATGLTEAFF. In DNA form, the CDR3 reads TGTGCCAGCAGTTTTGCTACAGGGCTCACTGAAGCTTTCTTT. The gene calls are TRBV12-3 or TRBV12-4 and TRBJ1-1; D is perhaps TRBD1 (6 bases). There are 14 residues in the CDR3. The V end was cut by 3 bases, the J end by 4 bases, with 12 bases between.

This clonotype turned up a few times. The chain has TRBV2 and TRBJ2-1; D not resolved. The V end lost 5 bases, the J end lost 4 bases, and 6 bases lay between the germline ends. CDR3 length equals 12 residues. Germline V lookup: CDR1 SNHLY, CDR2 FYNNEI. The CDR3 region has the DNA TGTGCCAGCAGTCGGCAGTACAATGAGCAGTTCTTC. Translation gives CASSRQYNEQFF.

The chain recombines TRBV28 with TRBJ1-2; D is possibly TRBD1 (6 bases). This CDR3 is 15 amino acids long. Per the germline V gene, CDR1 is MDHEN and CDR2 is SYDVKM. Trimming removed 4 bases at V and 5 bases at J, with 17 bases between. Written as DNA, the CDR3 is TGTGCCAGCAGTTCCACAGGGACCGGCAATTATGGCTACACCTTC. Encoded protein: CASSSTGTGNYGYTF.

The chain couples TRBV12-3 or TRBV12-4 to TRBJ2-5, with D perhaps assigned TRBD1 or TRBD2 (5 bases each). V lost 4 bases to trimming and J lost 5 bases, with 11 bases between them. This CDR3 comprises 13 residues. This chain's CDR3 is CASSWGGQETQYF. The CDR3 DNA sequence: TGTGCCAGCAGTTGGGGCGGGCAGGAGACCCAGTACTTC.

The gene calls are TRBV6-2 or TRBV6-3 and TRBJ2-1; D tentatively fits TRBD1 or TRBD2 (5 bases each). CDR1 is MNHEY, CDR2 SVGEGT, per germline. The CDR3 totals 13 residues. V shed 2 bases and J shed 11 bases, with 13 bases lying between them. The CDR3 DNA follows: TGTGCCAGCAGTTACATGCAGGGAGAGAAGCAGTTCTTC. Protein product: CASSYMQGEKQFF.

The J gene is TRBJ2-3, the V gene TRBV27; perhaps TRBD1 as D (6 bases). The CDR3 totals 17 residues. Trimming stripped 0 bases from V and 1 base from J, with 14 bases between. Looked up from germline, CDR1 is MNHEY and CDR2 is SMNVEV (reference sequence). The CDR3 region is CASSLSGQIRRTDTQYF. The CDR3 bases are TGTGCCAGCAGTTTATCGGGACAAATACGACGCACAGATACGCAGTATTTT.

This chain joins TRBV30 and TRBJ2-1; D remains ambiguous. CDR1 is GTSNPN and CDR2 is SVGIG in the germline V gene (reference sequence). The CDR3 consists of 12 residues. Trimming removed 4 bases from V and 6 bases from J, with 10 bases in between. As DNA, the CDR3 is TGTGCCTGGAATCCAGGTGGCAATGAGCAGTTCTTC. It specifies CAWNPGGNEQFF.

The rearrangement links TRBV19 to TRBJ2-7, with D unclear. Germline lookup yields CDR1 LNHDA and CDR2 SQIVND (reference sequence). The length of the CDR3 is 14 residues. The germline V and J ends were trimmed by 5 bases and 0 bases, with 11 bases remaining between them. CDR3 protein: CASSPQRSSYEQYF. In DNA form, the CDR3 reads TGTGCCAGTAGTCCCCAACGGAGCTCCTACGAGCAGTACTTC. Combining the CDR3 with reference TRBV19 and TRBJ2-7 gives the whole variable domain DGGITQSPKYLFRKEGQNVTLSCEQNLNHDAMYWYRQDPGQGLRLIYYSQIVNDFQKGDIAEGYSVSREKKESFPLTVTSAQKNPTAFYLCASSPQRSSYEQYFGPGTRLTVT.

The CDR3 DNA follows: TGCAGTGCTCCACAGCGGGATTCAGCAGATACGCAGTATTTT. Amino acids: CSAPQRDSADTQYF. The chain is built from TRBV20-1 and TRBJ2-3; TRBD2 aligns across 7 bases. V lost 5 bases to trimming and J lost 4 bases; unmatched junction nucleotides: 9. Germline V lookup: CDR1 DFQATT, CDR2 SNEGSKA (reference sequence). This CDR3 comprises 14 residues.

This clonotype appeared many times. The chain links TRBV15 to TRBJ2-2, with 10 bases fitting TRBD1. This CDR3 is 15 amino acids long. With 5 bases clipped from V and 6 bases from J, the junction kept 6 bases outside the gene matches. Germline V gene data show CDR1 as LNHNV and CDR2 as YYDKDF (reference sequence). The CDR3 nucleotides are TGTGCCACCAGCGTTGACAGGGGGCTTTCCGGGGAGCTGTTTTTT. This translates into CATSVDRGLSGELFF.